Sequencing of this TCR beta chain was carried out in a study of control samples from healthy donors and cancer patients. The data were produced by immunoSEQ multiplex PCR, yet TCRdb's version contains in-frame clones alone and is incomplete. In the table there are about 120,000 clones, 85% to 90% of which are singletons. Trimming shortened V by 2 bases and J by 8 bases, and 15 bases separated the two germline ends. The CDR3 is made up of 13 amino acids. The V gene's germline CDR1 is GTSNPN and CDR2 SVGIG (reference sequence). The chain employs TRBV30 and TRBJ1-2; D call uncertain. The sequencing input was PBMCs. The sequence derives from a woman aged 45-65 years with colorectal cancer. The CDR3 coding sequence is TGTGCCTGGAGTCCGCCCGGGGAAGAGGGCTACACCTTC. This translates into CAWSPPGEEGYTF.